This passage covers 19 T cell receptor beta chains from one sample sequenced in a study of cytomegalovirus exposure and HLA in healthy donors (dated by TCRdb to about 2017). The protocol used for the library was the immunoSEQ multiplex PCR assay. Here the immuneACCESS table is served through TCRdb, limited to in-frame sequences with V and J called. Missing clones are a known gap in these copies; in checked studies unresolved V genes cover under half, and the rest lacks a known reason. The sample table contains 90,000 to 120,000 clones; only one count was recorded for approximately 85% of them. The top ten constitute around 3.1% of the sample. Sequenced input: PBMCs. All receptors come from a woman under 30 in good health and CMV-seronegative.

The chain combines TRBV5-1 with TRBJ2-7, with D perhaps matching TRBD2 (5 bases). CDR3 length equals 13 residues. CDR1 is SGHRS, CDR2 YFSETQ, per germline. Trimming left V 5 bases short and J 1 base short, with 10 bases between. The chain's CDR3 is CASSLAESYEQYF. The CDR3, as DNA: TGCGCCAGCAGTCTAGCTGAGTCCTACGAGCAGTACTTC.

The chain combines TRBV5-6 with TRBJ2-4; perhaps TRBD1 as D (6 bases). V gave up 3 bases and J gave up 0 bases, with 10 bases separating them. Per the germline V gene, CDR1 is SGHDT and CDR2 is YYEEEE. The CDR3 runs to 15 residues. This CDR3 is CASSYRQVAKNIQYF. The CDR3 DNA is TGTGCCAGCAGCTATCGACAGGTAGCCAAAAACATTCAGTACTTC.

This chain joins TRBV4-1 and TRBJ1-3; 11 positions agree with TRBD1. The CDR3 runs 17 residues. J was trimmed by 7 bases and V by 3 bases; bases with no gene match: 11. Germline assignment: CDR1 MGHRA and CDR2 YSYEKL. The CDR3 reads CASSQDLRTGGKNTIYF. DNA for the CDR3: TGCGCCAGCAGCCAGGATCTGCGGACAGGGGGCAAGAACACCATATATTTT.

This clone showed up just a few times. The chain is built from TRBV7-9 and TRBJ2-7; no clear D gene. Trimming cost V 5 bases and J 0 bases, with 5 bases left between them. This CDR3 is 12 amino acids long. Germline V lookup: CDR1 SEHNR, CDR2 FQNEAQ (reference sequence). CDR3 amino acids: CASSPSSYEQYF. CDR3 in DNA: TGTGCCAGCAGCCCCAGCTCCTACGAGCAGTACTTC.

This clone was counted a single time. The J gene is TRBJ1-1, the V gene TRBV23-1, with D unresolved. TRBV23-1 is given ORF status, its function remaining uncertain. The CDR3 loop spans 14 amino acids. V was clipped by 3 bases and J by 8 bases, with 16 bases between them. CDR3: CASSHKTVRSEAFF. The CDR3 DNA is TGCGCCAGCAGTCACAAGACTGTACGAAGCGAAGCTTTCTTT.

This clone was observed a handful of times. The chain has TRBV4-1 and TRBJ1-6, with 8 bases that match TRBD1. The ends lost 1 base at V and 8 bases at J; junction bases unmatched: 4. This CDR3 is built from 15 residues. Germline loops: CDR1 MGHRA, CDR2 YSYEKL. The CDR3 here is CASSQGGTGYSPLHF. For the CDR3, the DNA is TGCGCCAGCAGCCAAGGAGGGACAGGCTATTCACCCCTCCACTTT.

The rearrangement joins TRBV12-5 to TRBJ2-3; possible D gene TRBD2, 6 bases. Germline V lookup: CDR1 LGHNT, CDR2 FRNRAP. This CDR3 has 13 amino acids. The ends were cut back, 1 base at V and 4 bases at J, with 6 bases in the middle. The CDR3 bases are TGTGCTAGTGGTTTGGGGGGGGCAGATACGCAGTATTTT. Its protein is CASGLGGADTQYF.

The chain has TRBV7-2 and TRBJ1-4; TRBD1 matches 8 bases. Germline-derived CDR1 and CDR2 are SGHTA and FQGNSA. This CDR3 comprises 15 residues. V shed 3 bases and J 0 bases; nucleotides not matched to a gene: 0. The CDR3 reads CASSLGQATNEKLFF. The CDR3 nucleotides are TGTGCCAGCAGCTTGGGACAGGCAACTAATGAAAAACTGTTTTTT. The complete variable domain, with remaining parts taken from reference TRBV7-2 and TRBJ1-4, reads GAGVSQSPSNKVTEKGKDVELRCDPISGHTALYWYRQSLGQGLEFLIYFQGNSAPDKSGLPSDRFSAERTGGSVSTLTIQRTQQEDSAVYLCASSLGQATNEKLFFGSGTQLSVL.

This chain's CDR3 is CAWEGANTGELFF. The CDR3 coding sequence is TGTGCCTGGGAGGGAGCGAACACCGGGGAGCTGTTTTTT. The chain carries TRBV30 and TRBJ2-2; possible D gene TRBD2, 5 bases. Germline-derived CDR1 and CDR2 are GTSNPN and SVGIG (reference sequence). The V and J ends lost 5 bases and 0 bases respectively, with 7 bases between them. This CDR3 has 13 residues.

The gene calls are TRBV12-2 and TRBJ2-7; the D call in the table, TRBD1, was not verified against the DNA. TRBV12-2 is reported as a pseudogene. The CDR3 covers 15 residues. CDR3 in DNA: TGTGCAAGTCTCGTACCCCGGACAGGGGACTACGAGCAGTACTTC. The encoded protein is CASLVPRTGDYEQYF.

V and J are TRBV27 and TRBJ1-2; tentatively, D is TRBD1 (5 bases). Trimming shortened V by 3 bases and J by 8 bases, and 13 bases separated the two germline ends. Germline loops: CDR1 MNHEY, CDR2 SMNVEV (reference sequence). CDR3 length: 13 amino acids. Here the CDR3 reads CASSFEQGSGYTF. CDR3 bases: TGTGCCAGCAGTTTTGAGCAGGGCTCCGGCTACACCTTC.

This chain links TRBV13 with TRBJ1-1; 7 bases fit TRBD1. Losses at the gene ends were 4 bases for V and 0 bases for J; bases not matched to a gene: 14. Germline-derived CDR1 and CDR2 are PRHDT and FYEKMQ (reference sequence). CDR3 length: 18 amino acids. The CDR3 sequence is CASSYEGTAKTMNTEAFF. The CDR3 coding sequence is TGTGCCAGCAGCTACGAGGGGACAGCTAAAACCATGAACACTGAAGCTTTCTTT.

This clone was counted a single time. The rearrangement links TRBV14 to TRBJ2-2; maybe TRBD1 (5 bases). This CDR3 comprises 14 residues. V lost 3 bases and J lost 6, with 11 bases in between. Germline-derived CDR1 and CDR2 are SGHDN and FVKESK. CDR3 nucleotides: TGTGCCAGCAGCCACAGGGATCTTGCCGGGGAGCTGTTTTTT. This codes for CASSHRDLAGELFF.

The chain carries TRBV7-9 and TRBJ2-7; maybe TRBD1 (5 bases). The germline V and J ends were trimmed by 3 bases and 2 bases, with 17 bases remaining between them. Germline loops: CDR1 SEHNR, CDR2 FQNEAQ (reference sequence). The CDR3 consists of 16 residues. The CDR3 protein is CASSFVAAAGPYEQYF. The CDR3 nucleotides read TGTGCCAGCAGCTTTGTGGCCGCGGCAGGGCCCTACGAGCAGTACTTC.

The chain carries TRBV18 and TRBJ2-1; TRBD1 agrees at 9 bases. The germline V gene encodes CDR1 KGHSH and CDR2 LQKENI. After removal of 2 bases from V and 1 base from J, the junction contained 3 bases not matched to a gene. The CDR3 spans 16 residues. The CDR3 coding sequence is TGTGCCAGCTCACCAATGGGACAGGGATCCTACAATGAGCAGTTCTTC. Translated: CASSPMGQGSYNEQFF. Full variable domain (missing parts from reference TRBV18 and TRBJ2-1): NAGVMQNPRHLVRRRGQEARLRCSPMKGHSHVYWYRQLPEEGLKFMVYLQKENIIDESGMPKERFSAEFPKEGPSILRIQQVVRGDSAAYFCASSPMGQGSYNEQFFGPGTRLTVL.

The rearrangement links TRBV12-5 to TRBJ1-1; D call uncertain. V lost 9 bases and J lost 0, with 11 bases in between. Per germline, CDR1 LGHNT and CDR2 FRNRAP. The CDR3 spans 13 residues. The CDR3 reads CASRKTMNTEAFF. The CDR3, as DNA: TGTGCTAGCAGGAAGACCATGAACACTGAAGCTTTCTTT.

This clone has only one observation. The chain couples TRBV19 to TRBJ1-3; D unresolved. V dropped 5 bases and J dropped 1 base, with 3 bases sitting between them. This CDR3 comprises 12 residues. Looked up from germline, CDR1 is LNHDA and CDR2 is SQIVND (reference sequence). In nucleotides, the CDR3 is TGTGCCAGTAGTCCTTCTGGAAACACCATATATTTT. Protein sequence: CASSPSGNTIYF.

The CDR3 protein is CASSISLGLAGGEDYEQYF. The CDR3 region has the DNA TGTGCCAGTAGTATCTCGTTGGGACTAGCGGGGGGCGAAGACTACGAGCAGTACTTC. This rearrangement joins TRBV19 to TRBJ2-7; 15 bases are shared with TRBD2. Germline V gene lookup returns CDR1 LNHDA and CDR2 SQIVND (reference sequence). This CDR3 region has 19 residues. The ends lost 3 bases at V and 3 bases at J; junction bases unmatched: 12.

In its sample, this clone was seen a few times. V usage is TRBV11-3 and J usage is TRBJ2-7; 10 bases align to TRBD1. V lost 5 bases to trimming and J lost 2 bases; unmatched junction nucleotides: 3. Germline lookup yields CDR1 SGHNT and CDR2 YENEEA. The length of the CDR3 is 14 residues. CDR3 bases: TGTGCCAGCAGCCAAGGGACAGGGGCCTACGAGCAGTACTTC. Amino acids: CASSQGTGAYEQYF.